The text below deals with one T cell receptor (beta chain). Its antigen is not identified. The sample belongs to a study of OX40 agonist ivuxolimab in advanced cancers. For the study at large: Patients were treated with intravenous ivuxolimab, dosed at 0.01 to 10 mg/kg and infused every 2 weeks.

General study points: The expanded peripheral T cells' antigen specificity was not determined.

Data came from immunoSEQ multiplex PCR; TCRdb stores just in-frame clones and leaves some out. The sample lists tens of thousands of clones; around 81% were seen once. The specimen comprised CD4+ or CD8+ T cells sorted from blood, sampled in a trial of the OX40 agonist ivuxolimab. The clonotype comes from an adult with an advanced solid tumor such as melanoma, head and neck, liver or kidney cancer.

The CDR3 here is CASSLLSGSTYNEQFF. The DNA for the CDR3 is TGTGCCAGCAGTTTGCTTAGCGGGAGCACCTACAATGAGCAGTTCTTC. The chain is built from TRBV28 and TRBJ2-1; 9 nucleotides agree with TRBD2. Germline trimming cut 3 bases from V and 2 bases from J; bases unmatched to any gene: 5. The CDR3 is made up of 16 amino acids. Germline V CDR1 and CDR2: MDHEN, SYDVKM.